This T cell receptor (beta chain) was retrieved from a study of T cell responses to AZD1222 COVID-19 vaccine. The assay was immunoSEQ multiplex PCR, and TCRdb's table has in-frame clones only and misses some. There are roughly 180,000 clones in the sample; over 80% occur only once, and under 1.1% lies in the top ten. V lost 3 bases and J lost 6; bases outside the gene matches: 9. The CDR3 runs 15 residues. Germline V gene sequence: CDR1 SGHTS, CDR2 YDEGEE. This clonotype was sampled from an adult who received the MenACWY meningococcal vaccine as a control. The sample here was peripheral blood, taken 28 days after the second dose of the MenACWY control vaccine. The chain uses TRBV5-8 and TRBJ1-2; 9 nucleotides align to TRBD1. The CDR3 DNA follows: TGTGCCAGCAGCTCTTACAGGGGGCTTGGCCATGGCTACACCTTC. Encoded protein: CASSSYRGLGHGYTF.